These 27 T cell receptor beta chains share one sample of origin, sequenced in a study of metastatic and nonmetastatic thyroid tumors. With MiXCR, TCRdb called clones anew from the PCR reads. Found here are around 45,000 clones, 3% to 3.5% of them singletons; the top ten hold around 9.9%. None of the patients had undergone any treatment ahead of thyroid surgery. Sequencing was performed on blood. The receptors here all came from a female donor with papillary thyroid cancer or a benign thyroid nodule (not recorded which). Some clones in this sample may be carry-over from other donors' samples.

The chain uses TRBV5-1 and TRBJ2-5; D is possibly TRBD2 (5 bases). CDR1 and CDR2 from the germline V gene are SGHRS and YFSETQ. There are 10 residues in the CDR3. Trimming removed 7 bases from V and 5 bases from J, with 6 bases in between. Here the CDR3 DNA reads TGCGCCAGCGGGGAGGAGACCCAGTACTTC. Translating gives CASGEETQYF.

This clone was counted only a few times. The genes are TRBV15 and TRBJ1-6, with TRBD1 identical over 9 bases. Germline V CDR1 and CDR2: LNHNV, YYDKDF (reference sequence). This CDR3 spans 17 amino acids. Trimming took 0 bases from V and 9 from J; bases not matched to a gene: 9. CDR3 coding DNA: TGTGCCACCAGCAGAGATTTCCCACAGGGGGCAGTTTCACCCCTCCACTTT. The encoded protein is CATSRDFPQGAVSPLHF. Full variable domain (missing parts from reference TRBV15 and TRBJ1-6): DAMVIQNPRYQVTQFGKPVTLSCSQTLNHNVMYWYQQKSSQAPKLLFHYYDKDFNNEADTPDNFQSRRPNTSFCFLDIRSPGLGDTAMYLCATSRDFPQGAVSPLHFGNGTRLTVT.

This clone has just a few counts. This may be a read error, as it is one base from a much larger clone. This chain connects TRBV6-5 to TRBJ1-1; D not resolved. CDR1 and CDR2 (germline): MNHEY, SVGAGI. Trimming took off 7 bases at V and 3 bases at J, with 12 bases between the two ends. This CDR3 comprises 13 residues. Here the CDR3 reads CASTSVLYTEAFF. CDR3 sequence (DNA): TGTGCCAGCACTTCTGTTCTGTACACTGAAGCTTTCTTT.

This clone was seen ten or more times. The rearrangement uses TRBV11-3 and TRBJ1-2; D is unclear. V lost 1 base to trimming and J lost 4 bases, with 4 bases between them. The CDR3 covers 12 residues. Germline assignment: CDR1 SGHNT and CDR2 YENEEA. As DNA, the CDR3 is TGTGCCAGCAGCTTAGTGGGCTATGGCTACACCTTC. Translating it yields CASSLVGYGYTF.

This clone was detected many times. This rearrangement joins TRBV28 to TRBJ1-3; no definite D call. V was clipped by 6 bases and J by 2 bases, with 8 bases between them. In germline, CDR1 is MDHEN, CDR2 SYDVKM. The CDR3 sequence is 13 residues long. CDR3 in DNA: TGTGCCAGCAGGGCCTTTGCTGGAAACACCATATATTTT. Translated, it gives CASRAFAGNTIYF.

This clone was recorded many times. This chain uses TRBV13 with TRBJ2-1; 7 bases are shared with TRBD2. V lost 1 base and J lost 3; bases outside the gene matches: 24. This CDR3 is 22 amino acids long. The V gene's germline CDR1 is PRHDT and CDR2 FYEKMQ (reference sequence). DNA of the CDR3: TGTGCCAGCAGCTTAGAGAAGAGAGGAGGCCGGGACGCTAAGCGGGGCTACAATGAGCAGTTCTTC. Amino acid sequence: CASSLEKRGGRDAKRGYNEQFF.

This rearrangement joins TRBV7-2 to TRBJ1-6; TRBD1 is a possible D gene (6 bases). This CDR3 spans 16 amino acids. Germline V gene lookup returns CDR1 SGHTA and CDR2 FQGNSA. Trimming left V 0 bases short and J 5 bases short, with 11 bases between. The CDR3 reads CASSLADSANNSPLHF. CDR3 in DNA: TGTGCCAGCAGCTTAGCGGACAGCGCAAATAATTCACCCCTCCACTTT. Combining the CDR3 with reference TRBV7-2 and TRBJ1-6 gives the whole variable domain GAGVSQSPSNKVTEKGKDVELRCDPISGHTALYWYRQSLGQGLEFLIYFQGNSAPDKSGLPSDRFSAERTGGSVSTLTIQRTQQEDSAVYLCASSLADSANNSPLHFGNGTRLTVT.

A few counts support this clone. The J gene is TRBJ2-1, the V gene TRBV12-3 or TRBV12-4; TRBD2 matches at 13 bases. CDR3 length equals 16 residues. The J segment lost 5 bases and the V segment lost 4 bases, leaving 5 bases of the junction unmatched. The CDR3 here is CASSWTSGSLDNEQFF. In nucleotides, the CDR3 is TGTGCCAGCAGTTGGACTAGCGGGAGTCTTGACAATGAGCAGTTCTTC.

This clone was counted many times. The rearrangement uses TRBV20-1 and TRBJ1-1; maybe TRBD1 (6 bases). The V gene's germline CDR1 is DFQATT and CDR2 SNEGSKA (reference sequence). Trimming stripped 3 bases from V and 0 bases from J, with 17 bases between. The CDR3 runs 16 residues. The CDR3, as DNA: TGCAGTGCTAGTTCCCGGGGGGGCGTCATGAACACTGAAGCTTTCTTT. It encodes CSASSRGGVMNTEAFF.

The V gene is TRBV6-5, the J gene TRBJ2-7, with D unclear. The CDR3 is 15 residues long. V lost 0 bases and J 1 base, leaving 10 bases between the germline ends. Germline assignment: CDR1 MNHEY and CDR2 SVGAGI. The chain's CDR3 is CASSYSPGMSYEQYF. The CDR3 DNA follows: TGTGCCAGCAGTTACTCCCCGGGTATGTCCTACGAGCAGTACTTC.

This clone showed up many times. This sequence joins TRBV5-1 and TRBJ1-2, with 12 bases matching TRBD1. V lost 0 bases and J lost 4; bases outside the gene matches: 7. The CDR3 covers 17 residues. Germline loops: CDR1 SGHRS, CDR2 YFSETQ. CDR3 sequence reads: CASSLGPGQGASYGYTF. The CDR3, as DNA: TGCGCCAGCAGCTTGGGGCCGGGACAGGGGGCTAGCTATGGCTACACCTTC.

Written as DNA, the CDR3 is TGTGCCAGCAGTTTATTTGGCCTGGGGAACACTGAAGCTTTCTTT. Protein product: CASSLFGLGNTEAFF. This chain links TRBV28 with TRBJ1-1; D unresolved. There are 15 residues in the CDR3. Germline V CDR1 and CDR2: MDHEN, SYDVKM. V shed 1 base and J shed 1 base, with 10 bases lying between them.

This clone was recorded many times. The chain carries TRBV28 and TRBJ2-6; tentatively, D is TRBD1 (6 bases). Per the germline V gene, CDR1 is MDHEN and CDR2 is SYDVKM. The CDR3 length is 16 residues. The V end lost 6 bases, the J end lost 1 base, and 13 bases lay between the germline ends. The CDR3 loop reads CASSPLRGSGANVLTF. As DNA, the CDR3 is TGTGCCAGCAGCCCCCTCAGGGGTTCTGGGGCCAACGTCCTGACTTTC.

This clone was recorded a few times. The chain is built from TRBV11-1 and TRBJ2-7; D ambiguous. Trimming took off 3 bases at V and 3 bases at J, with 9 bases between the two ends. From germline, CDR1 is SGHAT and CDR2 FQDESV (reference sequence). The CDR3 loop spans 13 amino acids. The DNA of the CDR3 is TGTGCCAGCAGCTTTTCTGCAATCTACGAGCAGTACTTC. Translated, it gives CASSFSAIYEQYF.

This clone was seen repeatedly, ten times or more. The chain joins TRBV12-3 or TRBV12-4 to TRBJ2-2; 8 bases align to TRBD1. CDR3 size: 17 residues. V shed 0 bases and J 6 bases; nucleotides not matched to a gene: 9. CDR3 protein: CASSLAQGAGRPGELFF. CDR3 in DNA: TGTGCCAGCAGTTTAGCCCAGGGGGCGGGTAGGCCCGGGGAGCTGTTTTTT.

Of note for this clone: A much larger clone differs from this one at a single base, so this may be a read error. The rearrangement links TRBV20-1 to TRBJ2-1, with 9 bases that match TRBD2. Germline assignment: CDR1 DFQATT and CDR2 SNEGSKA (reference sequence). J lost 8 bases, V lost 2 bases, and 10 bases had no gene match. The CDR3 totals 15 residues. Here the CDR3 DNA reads TGCAGTGCTAGAAGTCGACCAGCGGGAGGTTATGAGCAGTTCTTC. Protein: CSARSRPAGGYEQFF.

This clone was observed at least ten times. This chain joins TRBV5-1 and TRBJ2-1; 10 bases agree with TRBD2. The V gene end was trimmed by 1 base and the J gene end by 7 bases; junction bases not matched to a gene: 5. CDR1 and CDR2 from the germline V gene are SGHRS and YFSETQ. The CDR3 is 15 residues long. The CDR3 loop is CASSLTSGIANEQFF. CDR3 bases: TGCGCCAGCAGCTTGACTAGCGGGATAGCGAATGAGCAGTTCTTC.

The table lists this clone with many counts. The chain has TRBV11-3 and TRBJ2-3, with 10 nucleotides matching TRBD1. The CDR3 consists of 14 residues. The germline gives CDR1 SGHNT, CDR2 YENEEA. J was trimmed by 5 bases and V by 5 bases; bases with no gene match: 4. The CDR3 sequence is CASSRQGARDTQYF. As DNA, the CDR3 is TGTGCCAGCAGCAGACAGGGGGCGAGAGATACGCAGTATTTT. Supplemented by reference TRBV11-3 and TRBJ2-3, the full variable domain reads EAGVVQSPRYKIIEKKQPVAFWCNPISGHNTLYWYLQNLGQGPELLIRYENEEAVDDSQLPKDRFSAERLKGVDSTLKIQPAELGDSAVYLCASSRQGARDTQYFGPGTRLTVL.

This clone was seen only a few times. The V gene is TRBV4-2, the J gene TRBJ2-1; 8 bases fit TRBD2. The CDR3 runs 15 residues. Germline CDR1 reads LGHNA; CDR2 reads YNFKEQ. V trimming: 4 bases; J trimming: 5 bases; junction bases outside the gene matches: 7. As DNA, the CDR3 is TGTGCCAGCAGCCCGGGAGCGGGGGCTGACAATGAGCAGTTCTTC. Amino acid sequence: CASSPGAGADNEQFF.

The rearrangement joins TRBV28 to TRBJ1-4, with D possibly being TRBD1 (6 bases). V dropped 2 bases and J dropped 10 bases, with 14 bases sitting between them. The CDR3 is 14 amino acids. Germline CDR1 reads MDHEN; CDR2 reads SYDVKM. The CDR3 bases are TGTGCCAGCAGTTTAGTGAGTGTAGGGGGAAAACTGTTTTTT. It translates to CASSLVSVGGKLFF.

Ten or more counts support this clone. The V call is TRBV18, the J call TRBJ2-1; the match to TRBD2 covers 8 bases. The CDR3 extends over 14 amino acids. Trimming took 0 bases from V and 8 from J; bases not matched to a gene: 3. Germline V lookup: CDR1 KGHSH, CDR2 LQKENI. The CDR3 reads CASSPPPGGHEQFF. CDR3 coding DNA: TGTGCCAGCTCACCACCTCCGGGGGGGCATGAGCAGTTCTTC.

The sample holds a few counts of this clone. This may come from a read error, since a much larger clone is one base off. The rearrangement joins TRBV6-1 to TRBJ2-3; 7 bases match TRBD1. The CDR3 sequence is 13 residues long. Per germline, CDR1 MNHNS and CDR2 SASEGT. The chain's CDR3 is CASSGDSTYTQYF. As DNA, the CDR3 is TGTGCCAGCAGTGGGGACAGCACATATACGCAGTATTTT.

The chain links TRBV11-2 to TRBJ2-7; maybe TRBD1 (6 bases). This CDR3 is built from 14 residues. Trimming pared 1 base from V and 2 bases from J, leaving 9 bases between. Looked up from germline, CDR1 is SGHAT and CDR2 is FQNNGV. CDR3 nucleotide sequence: TGTGCCAGCAGCTTAGCAGGGGTCCCCTACGAGCAGTACTTC. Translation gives CASSLAGVPYEQYF.

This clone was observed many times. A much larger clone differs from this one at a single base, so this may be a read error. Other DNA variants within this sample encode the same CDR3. Here the CDR3 DNA reads TGTGCCAGCAGACTAGCGTTAGACACCGGGGAGCTGTTTTTT. Translation: CASRLALDTGELFF. The gene calls are TRBV5-5 and TRBJ2-2; 7 bases match TRBD2. Germline CDR1 is SGHKS and CDR2 is YYEKEE (reference sequence). The CDR3 sequence is 14 residues long. The ends lost 5 bases at V and 3 bases at J; junction bases unmatched: 4.

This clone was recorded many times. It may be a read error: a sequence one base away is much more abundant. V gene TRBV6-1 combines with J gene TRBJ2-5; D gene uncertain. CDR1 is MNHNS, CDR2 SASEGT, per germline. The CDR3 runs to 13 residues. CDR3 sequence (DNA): TGTGCCAGCAGTGACTGGAGCCAAGGGACCCAGTACTTC. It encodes CASSDWSQGTQYF.

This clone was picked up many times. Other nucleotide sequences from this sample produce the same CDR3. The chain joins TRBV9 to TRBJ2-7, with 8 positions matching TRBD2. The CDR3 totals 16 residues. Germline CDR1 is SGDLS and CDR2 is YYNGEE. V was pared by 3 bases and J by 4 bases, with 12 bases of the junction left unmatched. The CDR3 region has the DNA TGTGCCAGCAGCGCGGGGGGGGGGGACGGGGCGTACGAGCAGTACTTC. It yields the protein CASSAGGGDGAYEQYF.

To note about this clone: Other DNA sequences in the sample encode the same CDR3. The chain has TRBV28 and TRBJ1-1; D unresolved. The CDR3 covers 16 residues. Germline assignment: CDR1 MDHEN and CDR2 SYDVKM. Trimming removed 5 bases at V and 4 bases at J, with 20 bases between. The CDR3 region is CASSELPGGFSTEAFF. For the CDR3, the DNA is TGTGCCAGCAGTGAACTCCCGGGAGGGTTTAGCACTGAAGCTTTCTTT.